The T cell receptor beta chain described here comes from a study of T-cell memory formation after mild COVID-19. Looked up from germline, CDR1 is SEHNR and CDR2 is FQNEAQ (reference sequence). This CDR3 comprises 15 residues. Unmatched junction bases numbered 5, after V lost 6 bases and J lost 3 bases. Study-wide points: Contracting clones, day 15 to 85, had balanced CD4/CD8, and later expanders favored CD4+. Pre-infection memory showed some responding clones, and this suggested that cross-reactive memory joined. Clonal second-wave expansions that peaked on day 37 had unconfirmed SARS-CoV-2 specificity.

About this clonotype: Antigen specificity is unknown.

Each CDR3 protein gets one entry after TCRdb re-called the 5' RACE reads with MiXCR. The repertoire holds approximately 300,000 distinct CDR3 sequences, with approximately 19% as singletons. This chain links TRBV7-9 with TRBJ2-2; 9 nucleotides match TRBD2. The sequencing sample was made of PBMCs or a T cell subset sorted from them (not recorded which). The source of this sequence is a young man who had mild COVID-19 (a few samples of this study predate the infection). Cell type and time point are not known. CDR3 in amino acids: CASSRSGGYTGELFF. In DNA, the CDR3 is TGTGCCAGCAGTCGTAGCGGGGGATACACCGGGGAGCTGTTTTTT.